A single sample gave rise to the 22 T cell receptor beta chains below, sequenced in a study of T-cell reconstitution after alpha-beta-depleted transplantation in children. Unique molecular identifiers were incorporated during preparation of the TCRbeta library. MiXCR, applied by TCRdb to the PCR reads, yields one record per CDR3 protein. The sample comprises a few hundred thousand distinct CDR3 sequences, 10% to 15% of which are singletons, and 2.2% rests with the top ten. This specimen was PBMCs, mostly from graft donor cells, taken 360 days after TCRalphabeta/CD19-depleted stem cell transplant. These receptors originate from a male patient between 10 and 17 years old who had a stem cell transplant for acute myeloid leukemia, so the T cells may come from the graft donor.

As for this clonotype: This clone may be a read error of a much larger clone one base away. The CDR3 loop is CSARELLTSGRQFF. The CDR3 nucleotides read TGCAGTGCTAGAGAGCTCCTAACTAGCGGGAGGCAGTTCTTC. V and J are TRBV20-1 and TRBJ2-1, with 11 nucleotides matching TRBD2. Germline loops: CDR1 DFQATT, CDR2 SNEGSKA (reference sequence). V trimming: 0 bases; J trimming: 12 bases; junction bases outside the gene matches: 7. The CDR3 length is 14 residues.

The chain combines TRBV7-2 with TRBJ1-1; D uncertain. The CDR3 extends over 11 amino acids. Germline V gives CDR1 SGHTA, CDR2 FQGNSA. V lost 5 bases, J lost 6 bases, and 7 bases lay in between. The chain's CDR3 is CASSLVAEAFF. The DNA for the CDR3 is TGTGCCAGCAGCCTAGTGGCTGAAGCTTTCTTT.

In this sample, this clonotype turned up a few times. This chain uses TRBV6-5 with TRBJ2-7; 10 bases are shared with TRBD1. The germline V gene has CDR1 MNHEY and CDR2 SVGAGI. The CDR3 has 16 residues. V lost 3 bases and J lost 2; bases outside the gene matches: 7. The CDR3 sequence: CASSYHTGTGAYEQYF. The CDR3 bases are TGTGCCAGCAGTTATCACACCGGGACAGGGGCCTACGAGCAGTACTTC.

The V and J genes are TRBV11-2 and TRBJ2-1; TRBD1 matches 12 bases. With V trimmed by 3 bases and J by 2 bases, 17 bases remained unmatched. This CDR3 has 21 residues. Germline lookup yields CDR1 SGHAT and CDR2 FQNNGV. Here the CDR3 DNA reads TGTGCCAGCAGCTTCCCAGGGTGGGGACAGGGGGCGTACCGTACCTACAATGAGCAGTTCTTC. As protein: CASSFPGWGQGAYRTYNEQFF. Drawing the rest from reference TRBV11-2 and TRBJ2-1, the complete variable domain is EAGVAQSPRYKIIEKRQSVAFWCNPISGHATLYWYQQILGQGPKLLIQFQNNGVVDDSQLPKDRFSAERLKGVDSTLKIQPAKLEDSAVYLCASSFPGWGQGAYRTYNEQFFGPGTRLTVL.

The chain uses TRBV24-1 and TRBJ2-2, with 8 bases matching TRBD1. V dropped 4 bases and J dropped 4; count of bases not matched to a gene: 10. CDR1 is KGHDR, CDR2 SFDVKD, per germline. This CDR3 has 17 residues. The chain's CDR3 is CATSEPTGGAITGELFF. CDR3 DNA sequence: TGTGCCACCAGTGAGCCAACAGGGGGAGCTATCACCGGGGAGCTGTTTTTT.

The chain joins TRBV20-1 to TRBJ2-7; D is perhaps TRBD1 (6 bases). This CDR3 contains 14 residues. V gave up 7 bases and J gave up 5 bases, with 21 bases separating them. CDR1 is DFQATT, CDR2 SNEGSKA, per germline (reference sequence). CDR3 loop: CSVEGGVGIDEQYF. In DNA, the CDR3 is TGCAGTGTCGAAGGGGGAGTAGGTATCGACGAGCAGTACTTC.

V usage is TRBV28 and J usage is TRBJ2-1; tentatively, D is TRBD2 (5 bases). V dropped 1 base and J dropped 0 bases, with 16 bases sitting between them. This CDR3 has 18 residues. Looked up from germline, CDR1 is MDHEN and CDR2 is SYDVKM. The CDR3 bases are TGTGCCAGCAGTTTATTTGGTGGCGGGTGGAGCTCCTACAATGAGCAGTTCTTC. Translating it yields CASSLFGGGWSSYNEQFF.

This clonotype was counted between two and nine times. The chain couples TRBV7-2 to TRBJ2-7, with 14 bases matching TRBD2. CDR1 and CDR2 from the germline V gene are SGHTA and FQGNSA. CDR3 length: 16 residues. J gave up 5 bases and V 5 bases, and 8 bases lay outside the gene matches. This CDR3 is CASSPRPGLAGDEQYF. The CDR3 DNA reads TGTGCCAGCAGCCCACGACCGGGACTAGCGGGAGACGAGCAGTACTTC. The whole variable domain, remainder taken from reference TRBV7-2 and TRBJ2-7, is GAGVSQSPSNKVTEKGKDVELRCDPISGHTALYWYRQSLGQGLEFLIYFQGNSAPDKSGLPSDRFSAERTGGSVSTLTIQRTQQEDSAVYLCASSPRPGLAGDEQYFGPGTRLTVT.

This clonotype occurred many times. This chain joins TRBV7-9 and TRBJ1-4; no clear D. CDR1 is SEHNR, CDR2 FQNEAQ, per germline (reference sequence). The CDR3 is made up of 12 amino acids. The V end was cut by 1 base, the J end by 8 bases, with 5 bases between. The CDR3 loop reads CASSLEGEKLFF. Written as DNA, the CDR3 is TGTGCCAGCAGCTTAGAGGGAGAAAAACTGTTTTTT.

This clonotype was picked up a small number of times. The genes are TRBV10-2 and TRBJ2-7, with no clear D. V lost 0 bases and J lost 7, with 4 bases in between. The CDR3 loop spans 11 amino acids. Germline V gene data show CDR1 as WSHSY and CDR2 as SAAADI. In DNA form, the CDR3 reads TGCGCCAGCAGTGAGTCGTGGGAGCAGTACTTC. The encoded protein is CASSESWEQYF.

The J gene is TRBJ2-1, the V gene TRBV11-2; TRBD2 agrees at 9 bases. The J segment lost 6 bases and the V segment lost 5 bases, leaving 20 bases of the junction unmatched. Germline-derived CDR1 and CDR2 are SGHAT and FQNNGV. The CDR3 spans 19 residues. In nucleotides, the CDR3 is TGTGCCAGCAGCACTAGTCACCGCTTAGCGGGAGCCCCATCCAATGAGCAGTTCTTC. Its protein product is CASSTSHRLAGAPSNEQFF.

This clonotype was seen at least ten times. The chain is built from TRBV24-1 and TRBJ2-2; D not resolved. The germline gives CDR1 KGHDR, CDR2 SFDVKD. Trimming left V 3 bases short and J 0 bases short, with 10 bases between. The CDR3 runs 16 residues. Here the CDR3 DNA reads TGTGCCACCAGTGATCCAAGAGCCCCGAACACCGGGGAGCTGTTTTTT. It codes for CATSDPRAPNTGELFF.

This chain connects TRBV5-1 to TRBJ2-3, with a possible D match to TRBD2 (6 bases). With 0 bases removed from V and 4 bases from J, the gap between germline ends came to 9 bases. Germline CDR1 and CDR2: SGHRS and YFSETQ. This CDR3 is 14 amino acids long. The CDR3, as DNA: TGCGCCAGCAGCTTGGCCGGGGGTTCAGATACGCAGTATTTT. This encodes CASSLAGGSDTQYF.

The chain links TRBV9 to TRBJ2-7; D is ambiguous. This CDR3 is built from 15 residues. The ends were cut back, 4 bases at V and 5 bases at J, with 19 bases in the middle. Germline loops: CDR1 SGDLS, CDR2 YYNGEE. CDR3 region: CASSFEPGRSNEQYF. The CDR3 DNA is TGTGCCAGCAGCTTTGAGCCGGGCCGTTCCAACGAGCAGTACTTC.

This clonotype has at least ten counts. This sequence joins TRBV3-1 and TRBJ2-7; weak D call: TRBD2 (6 bases). The CDR3 extends over 16 amino acids. The germline CDR1 and CDR2 sequences are LGHDT and YNNKEL (reference sequence). With 0 bases removed from V and 2 bases from J, the gap between germline ends came to 14 bases. In DNA, the CDR3 is TGTGCCAGCAGCCAAGAAATCGGGAGTGGCGCCTACGAGCAGTACTTC. This encodes CASSQEIGSGAYEQYF.

This clonotype was seen more than once but under ten times. The chain carries TRBV10-3 and TRBJ2-7; 8 bases line up with TRBD2. The J segment lost 4 bases and the V segment lost 4 bases, leaving 6 bases of the junction unmatched. The germline gives CDR1 ENHRY, CDR2 SYGVKD. The CDR3 is made up of 14 amino acids. The chain's CDR3 is CAISASGTRYEQYF. The DNA for the CDR3 is TGTGCCATCAGTGCCAGCGGGACTAGGTACGAGCAGTACTTC.

The chain carries TRBV12-3 or TRBV12-4 and TRBJ1-5; unclear D gene. Trimming took off 4 bases at V and 0 bases at J, with 16 bases between the two ends. The CDR3 totals 17 residues. Here the CDR3 reads CASSSGPGLFSNQPQHF. Written as DNA, the CDR3 is TGTGCCAGCAGTTCTGGGCCCGGTTTATTTAGCAATCAGCCCCAGCATTTT.

This clonotype came up many times. The gene calls are TRBV7-3 and TRBJ2-3, with 10 bases identical to TRBD2. The CDR3 loop spans 16 amino acids. Germline assignment: CDR1 SGHTA and CDR2 FQGTGA. V lost 0 bases and J lost 4; bases outside the gene matches: 4. The CDR3 region has the DNA TGTGCCAGCAGCTTAACGGCCACTAGCGGGGCAGATACGCAGTATTTT. Translated, it gives CASSLTATSGADTQYF.

This clonotype was picked up a small number of times. J is TRBJ2-7 and V is TRBV28; TRBD1 matches 8 bases. CDR1 and CDR2 (germline): MDHEN, SYDVKM. V trimming: 6 bases; J trimming: 4 bases; junction bases outside the gene matches: 8. The CDR3 loop spans 14 amino acids. For the CDR3, the DNA is TGTGCCAGCAGCAGAACAACAGGGGGTTACGAGCAGTACTTC. Encoded protein: CASSRTTGGYEQYF.

This clonotype was counted at least ten times. V usage is TRBV11-2 and J usage is TRBJ1-2, with 7 bases fitting TRBD1. V gave up 4 bases and J gave up 12 bases; unmatched junction bases: 11. This CDR3 spans 13 amino acids. Germline CDR1 reads SGHAT; CDR2 reads FQNNGV. This CDR3 reads CASSSGRGTPHTF. The CDR3 bases are TGTGCCAGCAGCTCCGGCAGGGGGACGCCGCACACCTTC.

The chain employs TRBV12-3 or TRBV12-4 and TRBJ2-2; 14 bases are shared with TRBD2. This CDR3 has 18 residues. V trimming: 5 bases; J trimming: 4 bases; junction bases outside the gene matches: 9. Written as DNA, the CDR3 is TGTGCCAGCAGTGCGAGACTAGCGGGAGGGCCGGGCACCGGGGAGCTGTTTTTT. Its translation: CASSARLAGGPGTGELFF.

This clonotype has a count of ten or more. This chain uses TRBV7-2 with TRBJ2-5, with D possibly matching TRBD2 (5 bases). CDR1 SGHTA and CDR2 FQGNSA come from the germline V gene. Trimming cost V 5 bases and J 2 bases, with 15 bases left between them. The CDR3 sequence is 15 residues long. CDR3 loop: CASSPRWRTQETQYF. CDR3 DNA: TGTGCCAGCAGCCCACGGTGGCGGACTCAAGAGACCCAGTACTTC.